The TCR beta chain described here comes from a study of blood T cells in healthy people across ages. Alongside a J-beta primer mix, a sample-barcoded 5' primer served in a second PCR lasting about 7 to 12 cycles. TCRdb reprocessed the 5' RACE reads via MiXCR and lists one record per CDR3 protein. The sample yields about 1.5 million distinct CDR3 sequences, about 43% seen once. Study-level findings and limits: Getting older went along with TCR beta diversity per million T cells dropping roughly linearly.

Ranging in age from about 6 to 95, the donors were healthy Caucasian individuals from Russia. This clonotype occurred a few times. Its antigen is still unknown. The sequencing sample was made of blood. This TCR came from a woman aged 18-29 years in good health.

DNA of the CDR3: TGTGCCAGCAGGGGCGATGCCTACAATGAGCAGTACTTC. Translating gives CASRGDAYNEQYF. The J gene is TRBJ2-7, the V gene TRBV6-1; unclear D gene. The CDR3 contains 13 residues. CDR1 is MNHNS and CDR2 is SASEGT in the germline V gene. The V and J ends lost 6 bases and 7 bases respectively, with 16 bases between them.